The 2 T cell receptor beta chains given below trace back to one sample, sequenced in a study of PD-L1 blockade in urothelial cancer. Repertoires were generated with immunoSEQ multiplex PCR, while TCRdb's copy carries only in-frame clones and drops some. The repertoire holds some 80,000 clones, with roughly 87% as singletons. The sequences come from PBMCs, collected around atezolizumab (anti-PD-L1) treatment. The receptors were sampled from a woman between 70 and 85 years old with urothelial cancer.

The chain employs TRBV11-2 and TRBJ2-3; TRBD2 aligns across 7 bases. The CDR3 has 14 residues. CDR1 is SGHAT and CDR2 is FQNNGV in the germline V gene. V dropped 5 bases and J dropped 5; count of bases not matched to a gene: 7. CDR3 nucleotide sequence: TGTGCCAGCAGCCCCGGGAGGCCCGAAGATACGCAGTATTTT. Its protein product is CASSPGRPEDTQYF.

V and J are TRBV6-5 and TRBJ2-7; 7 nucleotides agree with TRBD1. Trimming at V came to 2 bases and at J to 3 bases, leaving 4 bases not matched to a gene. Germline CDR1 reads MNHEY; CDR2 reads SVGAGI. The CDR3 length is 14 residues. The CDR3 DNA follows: TGTGCCAGCAGTTACAGGGACAGATACTACGAGCAGTACTTC. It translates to CASSYRDRYYEQYF.